The clone carrying this T cell receptor beta chain has just a few counts. The data stem from a study of T cells in Graves' hyperthyroidism and ophthalmopathy. TCR beta CDR3 region amplification was performed from RNA transcripts. First-round RT-PCR targeting the TCR CDR3 was performed with the HTBI primer set. TCRdb re-called the multiplex PCR reads with MiXCR, one entry per CDR3 protein. The table lists hundreds of thousands of distinct CDR3 sequences, 15% to 20% of them singletons. Trimming removed 6 bases from V and 3 bases from J; junction bases left unmatched: 8. Germline loops: CDR1 DFQATT, CDR2 SNEGSKA (reference sequence). The CDR3 is made up of 15 amino acids.

This sequence was found in a man between 40 and 49 years old with Graves' ophthalmopathy. The V gene is TRBV20-1, the J gene TRBJ2-1, with 10 nucleotides matching TRBD1. The sample consisted of blood. The CDR3 DNA reads as TGCAGTGCCCCAAACCGGGACAGGGGCTACAATGAGCAGTTCTTC. Its protein product is CSAPNRDRGYNEQFF.